This is a list of T cell receptor beta chains from one sample in a study of cytomegalovirus exposure and HLA in healthy donors. Repertoires were generated with immunoSEQ multiplex PCR, while TCRdb's copy carries only in-frame clones and drops some. Of 170,000 or so clones listed, 75% to 85% are singletons. Sequencing used PBMCs. The origin of the receptors is a woman in her 30s in good health and CMV-seropositive. CDR3s include the opening cysteine and the closing phenylalanine or tryptophan. A D gene is named only where the DNA matches it firmly. Clone size is not always given. Where it is, it says once, few, many or a class for expanded clones.

J | length | V | D | size | DNA | CDR3
TRBJ2-2 | 16 | TRBV6-5 | . | . | TGTGCCAGCAGTTACTCTAGATTCGCGAACACCGGGGAGCTGTTTTTT | CASSYSRFANTGELFF
TRBJ1-5 | 15 | TRBV19 | . | once | TGTGCCAGTAGTATAGCCCCCGGGACTTATCAGCCCCAGCATTTT | CASSIAPGTYQPQHF
TRBJ1-3 | 15 | TRBV15 | TRBD1 | . | TGTGCCACCAGCAGAGGACAGGGGGTAGGAAACACCATATATTTT | CATSRGQGVGNTIYF
TRBJ2-5 | 15 | TRBV5-6 | TRBD1 | . | TGTGCCAGCAGCACGACAGGGGACAGCCAAGAGACCCAGTACTTC | CASSTTGDSQETQYF
TRBJ2-2 | 16 | TRBV4-1 | . | . | TGCGCCAGCAGCCCGGAGCTCCCTCCGAACACCGGGGAGCTGTTTTTT | CASSPELPPNTGELFF
TRBJ2-7 | 12 | TRBV5-1 | . | once | TGCGCCAGCAGCCCAGGGGTACACGAGCAGTACTTC | CASSPGVHEQYF
TRBJ2-2 | 18 | TRBV28 | TRBD1 | . | TGTGCCAGCAGTTCCATCCTCCCAGGACAGGGGAACACCGGGGAGCTGTTTTTT | CASSSILPGQGNTGELFF
TRBJ2-3 | 15 | TRBV7-8 | TRBD2 | . | TGTGCCAGCAGCTTAAAAACTAGCGGGACAGATACGCAGTATTTT | CASSLKTSGTDTQYF
TRBJ2-3 | 16 | TRBV27 | . | . | TGTGCCAGCAGCCTAACCCCGGGTGACGTGGAAGATACGCAGTATTTT | CASSLTPGDVEDTQYF
TRBJ2-3 | 16 | TRBV29-1 | TRBD1 | . | TGCAGCGTTGAATGGGACAGGGGACCTAGCACAGATACGCAGTATTTT | CSVEWDRGPSTDTQYF
TRBJ2-7 | 16 | TRBV28 | TRBD1 | . | TGTGCCAGCAGTTTCCGGGACAGGGGTTTTGGCTACGAGCAGTACTTC | CASSFRDRGFGYEQYF
TRBJ2-1 | 18 | TRBV5-1 | TRBD2 | . | TGCGCCAGCAGCTTGTCGGGTCCACTAGCGGGATTGGCCAATGAGCAGTTCTTC | CASSLSGPLAGLANEQFF
TRBJ1-2 | 14 | TRBV6-5 | . | . | TGTGCCAGCAGTGAAAAGACAGACTACTATGGCTACACCTTC | CASSEKTDYYGYTF
TRBJ1-2 | 15 | TRBV5-1 | . | . | TGCGCCAGCAGCTTGGAAGGGGCGACAGACTATGGCTACACCTTC | CASSLEGATDYGYTF
TRBJ2-1 | 17 | TRBV19 | TRBD2 | . | TGTGCCAGTAGTATAGACCCTAGCGGGAGGCCAGACAATGAGCAGTTCTTC | CASSIDPSGRPDNEQFF
TRBJ2-3 | 19 | TRBV28 | TRBD2 | . | TGTGCCAGCAGTTTAAGAGCTCCGACTAGCGGCGCTAGCACAGATACGCAGTATTTT | CASSLRAPTSGASTDTQYF
TRBJ2-7 | 14 | TRBV18 | . | . | TGTGCCAGCTCACCGGGGACACTTCCCCACGAGCAGTACTTC | CASSPGTLPHEQYF
TRBJ1-5 | 14 | TRBV10-3 | . | . | TGTGCCAGCGCCGATGACAGTATCAATCAGCCCCAGCATTTT | CASADDSINQPQHF
TRBJ2-3 | 14 | TRBV30 | TRBD2 | . | TGTGCCTGGAGTGTAAAAAGCGGGAGAGATACGCAGTATTTT | CAWSVKSGRDTQYF
TRBJ2-5 | 16 | TRBV10-2 | TRBD2 | . | TGCGCCAGTAGAGATCAGGCTAGCGGGAATGAGGAGACCCAGTACTTC | CASRDQASGNEETQYF
TRBJ1-1 | 15 | TRBV18 | . | . | TGTGCCAGCTCACCACCATCAGGGGTGGGCACTGAAGCTTTCTTT | CASSPPSGVGTEAFF
TRBJ1-2 | 12 | TRBV25-1 | . | . | TGTGCCAGCAGTCCAGGCGACTATGGCTACACCTTC | CASSPGDYGYTF
TRBJ1-2 | 15 | TRBV7-8 | . | . | TGTGCCAGCAGCTTAGAAACAGGGCCCAACTATGGCTACACCTTC | CASSLETGPNYGYTF
TRBJ1-1 | 14 | TRBV11-2 | . | . | TGTGCCAGCAGCTTAGATCGGGGGAACACTGAAGCTTTCTTT | CASSLDRGNTEAFF
TRBJ2-1 | 15 | TRBV6-6 | TRBD2 | . | TGTGCCAGCACCCTAGCGGGAGGTGCCTACAATGAGCAGTTCTTC | CASTLAGGAYNEQFF
TRBJ1-2 | 15 | TRBV15 | . | . | TGTGCCACCAGCAGAGGACAGGCTGAGAACTATGGCTACACCTTC | CATSRGQAENYGYTF
TRBJ2-7 | 14 | TRBV5-1 | . | . | TGCGCCAGCAGCTCAGGACAGAGCTCCTACGAGCAGTACTTC | CASSSGQSSYEQYF
TRBJ2-7 | 12 | TRBV28 | . | . | TGTGCCAGCAGTCCCTCCCCTTACGAGCAGTACTTC | CASSPSPYEQYF